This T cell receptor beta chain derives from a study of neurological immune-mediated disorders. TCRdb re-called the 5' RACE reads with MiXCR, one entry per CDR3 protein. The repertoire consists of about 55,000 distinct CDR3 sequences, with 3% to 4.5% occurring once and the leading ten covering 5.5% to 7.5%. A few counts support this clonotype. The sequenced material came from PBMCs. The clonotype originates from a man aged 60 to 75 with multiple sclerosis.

CDR3 in DNA: TGTGCCAGCAGCCAACGGCCGGGACAGGTCTACAATGAGCAGTTCTTC. Translation: CASSQRPGQVYNEQFF. This rearrangement joins TRBV3-1 to TRBJ2-1; TRBD1 agrees at 8 bases. The CDR3 has 16 residues. Per germline, CDR1 LGHDT and CDR2 YNNKEL (reference sequence). Trimming at V came to 2 bases and at J to 3 bases, leaving 6 bases not matched to a gene.